This TCR beta chain was sequenced for a study of T-cell reconstitution after alpha-beta-depleted transplantation in children. Points from the study as a whole: One year after transplant, T-cell counts and diversity came mostly from newly produced T cells. Reportedly, roughly two months post-transplant, alpha-beta T cells arose from several hundred expanded graft clones. It was surviving recipient T cells and thymic progenitors that gave some patients high TCRbeta diversity at day 60.

TCRbeta library preparation incorporated unique molecular identifiers. A single record per CDR3 protein comes from TCRdb applying MiXCR to the PCR reads. The sample shows around 800,000 distinct CDR3 sequences, approximately 15% of them seen only once. Germline V CDR1 and CDR2: LGHDT, YNNKEL (reference sequence). The CDR3 runs to 15 residues. Trimming left V 5 bases short and J 2 bases short, with 12 bases between. In the case of this clonotype: Its antigen is unidentified.

V is TRBV3-1 and J is TRBJ2-2; tentative D call: TRBD2 (6 bases). This specimen was PBMCs, mostly from graft donor cells, taken 360 days after TCRalphabeta/CD19-depleted stem cell transplant. The receptor's source is a male patient between 5 and 17 years old who had a stem cell transplant for acute lymphoblastic leukemia, so the T cells may come from the graft donor. CDR3 nucleotide sequence: TGTGCCAGCAGCACAAGCGGGCTTAACACCGGGGAGCTGTTTTTT. The encoded protein is CASSTSGLNTGELFF. The full variable domain, in which reference TRBV3-1 and TRBJ2-2 provide the parts outside the CDR3, is DTAVSQTPKYLVTQMGNDKSIKCEQNLGHDTMYWYKQDSKKFLKIMFSYNNKELIINETVPNRFSPKSPDKAHLNLHINSLELGDSAVYFCASSTSGLNTGELFFGEGSRLTVL.